Given below is one T cell receptor (beta chain) in context. What it binds is unknown. The data derive from a study of CD4+ T cells in melanoma. Study-wide points: In melanoma, neoantigen-specific CD4+ T cells reportedly differed in differentiation state.

Sequencing was performed with immunoSEQ multiplex PCR; in TCRdb, only in-frame clones are kept and a portion is missing. The table includes 120,000 to 150,000 clones, around nine tenths detected once. This TCR came from a human donor with melanoma.

This CDR3 reads CASSRQGGRGINEQFF. In nucleotides, the CDR3 is TGTGCCAGCAGTCGTCAGGGCGGTCGAGGGATCAATGAGCAGTTCTTC. J is TRBJ2-1 and V is TRBV7-9; perhaps D is TRBD1 or TRBD2 (5 bases each). The V gene's germline CDR1 is SEHNR and CDR2 FQNEAQ (reference sequence). This CDR3 is built from 16 residues. Trimming shortened V by 6 bases and J by 6 bases, and 21 bases separated the two germline ends.